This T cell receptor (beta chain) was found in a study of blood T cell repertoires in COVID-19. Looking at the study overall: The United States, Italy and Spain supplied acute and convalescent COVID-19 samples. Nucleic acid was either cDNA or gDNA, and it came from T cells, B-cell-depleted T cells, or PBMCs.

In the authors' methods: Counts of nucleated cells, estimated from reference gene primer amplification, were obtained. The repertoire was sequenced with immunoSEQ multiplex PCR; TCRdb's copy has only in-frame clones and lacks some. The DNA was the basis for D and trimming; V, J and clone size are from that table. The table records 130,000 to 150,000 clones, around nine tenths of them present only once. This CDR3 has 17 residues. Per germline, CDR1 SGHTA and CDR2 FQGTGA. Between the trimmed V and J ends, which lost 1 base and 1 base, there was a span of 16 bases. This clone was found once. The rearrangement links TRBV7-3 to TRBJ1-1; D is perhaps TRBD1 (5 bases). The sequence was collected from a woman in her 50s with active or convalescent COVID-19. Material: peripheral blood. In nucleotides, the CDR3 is TGTGCCAGCAGCTTAAGCCCCTCCGAGACAGCGAACACTGAAGCTTTCTTT. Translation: CASSLSPSETANTEAFF.